This paragraph covers one T cell receptor (beta chain) sequence. Its antigen is not identified. The record originates from a study of cytomegalovirus exposure and HLA in healthy donors. General study findings and limits: Altogether, 150 to 200 TCR beta chains were recorded as cytomegalovirus-associated.

Clones were read by immunoSEQ multiplex PCR, and TCRdb kept only the in-frame ones, dropping some. The repertoire holds approximately 150,000 clones, with roughly 86% as singletons. This CDR3 is 15 amino acids long. Germline CDR1 and CDR2: SGHTA and FQGTGA. The V end lost 5 bases, the J end lost 0 bases, and 10 bases lay between the germline ends. Input material: PBMCs. The receptor was isolated from a man between 18 and 29 years old in good health and CMV-seropositive. The chain joins TRBV7-3 to TRBJ2-2, with D maybe TRBD2 (6 bases). The CDR3 loop is CASSPGVANTGELFF. The CDR3 DNA reads as TGTGCCAGCAGCCCGGGGGTAGCGAACACCGGGGAGCTGTTTTTT.